The next 22 T cell receptor beta chains were all read from a single sample in a study of T cell responses to AZD1222 COVID-19 vaccine. The protocol was immunoSEQ multiplex PCR, while the TCRdb copy is restricted to in-frame clones and leaves out a portion. Of about 140,000 clones listed, over 90% are singletons. The source material was peripheral blood, sampled on day 0 of AZD1222 vaccination. Receptor source: an adult in good health.

This sequence joins TRBV9 and TRBJ2-2; 13 nucleotides agree with TRBD2. V was pared by 4 bases and J by 4 bases, with 28 bases of the junction left unmatched. There are 24 residues in the CDR3. Germline V gene sequence: CDR1 SGDLS, CDR2 YYNGEE. The CDR3 nucleotides are TGTGCCAGCAGCTCCCGTGCGTCGGGGGCTTTACTAGCGGGAGGGCCTGAGGGCACCGGGGAGCTGTTTTTT. Encoded protein: CASSSRASGALLAGGPEGTGELFF.

This clone was found once. This chain connects TRBV30 to TRBJ1-5, with D hard to call. The CDR3 is 12 residues long. Trimming left V 2 bases short and J 1 base short, with 3 bases between. The germline CDR1 and CDR2 sequences are GTSNPN and SVGIG (reference sequence). The CDR3 region is CAWSSSNQPQHF. The CDR3 bases are TGTGCCTGGAGTTCCAGCAATCAGCCCCAGCATTTT.

V usage is TRBV10-3 and J usage is TRBJ2-5, with D perhaps assigned TRBD1 or TRBD2 (7 bases each). Germline V gene data show CDR1 as ENHRY and CDR2 as SYGVKD. The V end lost 3 bases, the J end lost 5 bases, and 16 bases lay between the germline ends. CDR3 length equals 15 residues. The CDR3 sequence is CAISDPRQGGETQYF. As DNA, the CDR3 is TGTGCCATCAGTGACCCTCGACAGGGAGGGGAGACCCAGTACTTC.

This sequence joins TRBV6-1 and TRBJ2-7; D unresolved. With 3 bases removed from V and 4 bases from J, the gap between germline ends came to 4 bases. Germline V gene sequence: CDR1 MNHNS, CDR2 SASEGT. The CDR3 is made up of 11 amino acids. CDR3 coding DNA: TGTGCCAGCAGTGATAGATACGAGCAGTACTTC. Its translation is CASSDRYEQYF.

The V call is TRBV19, the J call TRBJ1-4, with D unresolved. V shed 5 bases and J shed 5 bases, with 6 bases lying between them. The CDR3 loop spans 12 amino acids. Germline CDR1 reads LNHDA; CDR2 reads SQIVND (reference sequence). CDR3 coding DNA: TGTGCCAGTAGTGAGCTAAATGAAAAACTGTTTTTT. As protein: CASSELNEKLFF.

The chain employs TRBV7-7 and TRBJ2-2, with TRBD2 matching 10 bases. After removal of 5 bases from V and 2 bases from J, the junction contained 8 bases not matched to a gene. There are 17 residues in the CDR3. Germline lookup yields CDR1 SSHAT and CDR2 FNYEAQ (reference sequence). The CDR3 nucleotides are TGTGCCAGCAGCCCGGATAGCGGGGGGTTTAACACCGGGGAGCTGTTTTTT. Its translation is CASSPDSGGFNTGELFF.

The rearrangement links TRBV10-3 to TRBJ1-2; the match to TRBD1 covers 9 bases. The J segment lost 6 bases and the V segment lost 4 bases, leaving 15 bases of the junction unmatched. This CDR3 is 17 amino acids long. Germline CDR1 reads ENHRY; CDR2 reads SYGVKD. The chain's CDR3 is CAISAPGVTGGRHGYTF. The CDR3 region has the DNA TGTGCCATCAGTGCCCCCGGGGTGACAGGGGGACGTCATGGCTACACCTTC.

The chain has TRBV11-3 and TRBJ2-7; no firm D call. V shed 5 bases and J shed 0 bases, with 8 bases lying between them. This CDR3 contains 13 residues. CDR1 SGHNT and CDR2 YENEEA come from the germline V gene. CDR3 sequence reads: CASSPNSSYEQYF. DNA of the CDR3: TGTGCCAGCAGCCCAAACAGCTCCTACGAGCAGTACTTC.

The rearrangement links TRBV21-1 to TRBJ2-2; the D segment call TRBD1 is taken from the table without a DNA check. TRBV21-1 is listed as a pseudogene. The CDR3 loop spans 16 amino acids. The CDR3 region has the DNA TGTGCCAGCAGCAAAGTGGGGACAGGCAGGACCGGGGAGCTGTTTTTT. Its protein is CASSKVGTGRTGELFF.

This clone was detected only once. The V gene is TRBV11-3, the J gene TRBJ2-2; 8 positions match TRBD1. V lost 4 bases to trimming and J lost 6 bases; unmatched junction nucleotides: 7. This CDR3 has 15 residues. Germline V lookup: CDR1 SGHNT, CDR2 YENEEA. CDR3 nucleotides: TGTGCCAGCAGCTGGACAGGGAAGGTCGCCGGGGAGCTGTTTTTT. Translation: CASSWTGKVAGELFF.

The chain employs TRBV19 and TRBJ2-5, with D unclear. Looked up from germline, CDR1 is LNHDA and CDR2 is SQIVND (reference sequence). The CDR3 totals 13 residues. Trimming pared 3 bases from V and 5 bases from J, leaving 10 bases between. The CDR3 bases are TGTGCCAGTAGTATCCGGCAGGCGGAGACCCAGTACTTC. This translates into CASSIRQAETQYF. The whole variable domain, remainder taken from reference TRBV19 and TRBJ2-5, is DGGITQSPKYLFRKEGQNVTLSCEQNLNHDAMYWYRQDPGQGLRLIYYSQIVNDFQKGDIAEGYSVSREKKESFPLTVTSAQKNPTAFYLCASSIRQAETQYFGPGTRLLVL.

The chain recombines TRBV5-1 with TRBJ1-2; 9 bases are shared with TRBD1. V lost 3 bases and J lost 4; bases outside the gene matches: 7. This CDR3 spans 15 amino acids. Per the germline V gene, CDR1 is SGHRS and CDR2 is YFSETQ. The CDR3 DNA sequence: TGCGCCAGCAGCTCTCCGGGACAGGGAGTCTATGGCTACACCTTC. Encoded protein: CASSSPGQGVYGYTF.

This rearrangement joins TRBV29-1 to TRBJ1-4; D not certain. Trimming removed 2 bases from V and 9 bases from J, with 16 bases in between. The CDR3 is 14 residues long. The germline V gene encodes CDR1 SQVTM and CDR2 ANQGSEA. CDR3 nucleotide sequence: TGCAGCGTTGAAATAAGTAGGTCGCCGAAAAAACTGTTTTTT. Translated, it gives CSVEISRSPKKLFF.

The chain joins TRBV7-9 to TRBJ1-2, with D tentatively TRBD1 (5 bases). This CDR3 region has 14 residues. Germline-derived CDR1 and CDR2 are SEHNR and FQNEAQ (reference sequence). The V end lost 4 bases, the J end lost 5 bases, and 14 bases lay between the germline ends. The CDR3 bases are TGTGCCAGCAGCTCAGGACACAATACATATGGCTACACCTTC. It translates to CASSSGHNTYGYTF.

This clone was detected only a few times. This chain connects TRBV7-9 to TRBJ1-1; D might be TRBD1 (5 bases). CDR1 SEHNR and CDR2 FQNEAQ come from the germline V gene (reference sequence). V dropped 7 bases and J dropped 4 bases, with 10 bases sitting between them. This CDR3 contains 12 residues. CDR3 amino acids: CASTQGTTEAFF. The CDR3 bases are TGTGCCAGCACCCAAGGGACCACTGAAGCTTTCTTT. The whole variable domain, filled in from reference TRBV7-9 and TRBJ1-1, reads DTGVSQNPRHKITKRGQNVTFRCDPISEHNRLYWYRQTLGQGPEFLTYFQNEAQLEKSRLLSDRFSAERPKGSFSTLEIQRTEQGDSAMYLCASTQGTTEAFFGQGTRLTVV.

The CDR3 region is CASRRTGYEKLFF. The CDR3 DNA sequence: TGTGCCAGCAGGCGGACAGGGTATGAAAAACTGTTTTTT. V and J are TRBV12-3 or TRBV12-4 and TRBJ1-4; TRBD1 agrees at 8 bases. The CDR3 length is 13 residues. Germline trimming cut 6 bases from V and 6 bases from J; bases unmatched to any gene: 3.

The V call is TRBV2, the J call TRBJ2-5; D gene unclear. The ends were cut back, 1 base at V and 1 base at J, with 7 bases in the middle. CDR3 size: 14 residues. Germline V gene sequence: CDR1 SNHLY, CDR2 FYNNEI. In DNA form, the CDR3 reads TGTGCCAGCAGTGAAGTTGGCTCCCAAGAGACCCAGTACTTC. It codes for CASSEVGSQETQYF.

The chain recombines TRBV15 with TRBJ2-1; 7 positions agree with TRBD1. The V gene's germline CDR1 is LNHNV and CDR2 YYDKDF (reference sequence). The trim removed 1 base at V and 6 bases at J, leaving 12 bases unmatched. The length of the CDR3 is 17 residues. CDR3 coding DNA: TGTGCCACCAGCAGAGCTATAAGACAGGGCGGCGGCAATGAGCAGTTCTTC. Residues: CATSRAIRQGGGNEQFF.

J is TRBJ1-6 and V is TRBV28, with 9 bases matching TRBD1. Germline CDR1 and CDR2: MDHEN and SYDVKM. V lost 4 bases and J lost 8; bases outside the gene matches: 6. The CDR3 covers 15 residues. The CDR3, as DNA: TGTGCCAGCAGTTCTCGACAGGGGGTTGATTCACCCCTCCACTTT. Translation: CASSSRQGVDSPLHF.

The genes are TRBV25-1 and TRBJ1-5, with 8 bases lining up with TRBD1. This CDR3 is 14 amino acids long. CDR1 and CDR2 (germline): MGHDK, SYGVNS. Germline trimming cut 4 bases from V and 5 bases from J; bases unmatched to any gene: 4. The CDR3 loop reads CASSARGHDQPQHF. The CDR3 DNA is TGTGCCAGCAGTGCCAGGGGGCACGATCAGCCCCAGCATTTT.

The V and J genes are TRBV9 and TRBJ1-4; maybe TRBD1 (6 bases). V shed 3 bases and J shed 3 bases, with 12 bases lying between them. The germline CDR1 and CDR2 sequences are SGDLS and YYNGEE. CDR3 size: 15 residues. The CDR3 spells CASSEQGVANEKLFF. The CDR3 bases are TGTGCCAGCAGCGAACAGGGAGTAGCTAATGAAAAACTGTTTTTT.

This clone was counted between two and nine times. A junction boundary mismatches the germline segment, possibly from a read error. The chain has TRBV10-3 and TRBJ2-7; 9 bases are a match to TRBD1. This CDR3 has 12 residues. The germline V gene has CDR1 ENHRY and CDR2 SYGVKD. DNA for the CDR3: TGTGCCATAAGTGGACAGGGGTACGAGCAGTACTTC. As protein: CAISGQGYEQYF.